This TCR beta chain stems from a study of OX40 agonist ivuxolimab in advanced cancers. On the study more broadly: Ivuxolimab is a fully human IgG2 antibody that activates OX40 (CD134). Participants, 75% to 85% male, averaged around 64 years of age, ranging from about 23 to 90.

The CDR3 contains 16 residues. Germline CDR1 reads SGHRS; CDR2 reads YFSETQ. J was trimmed by 4 bases and V by 0 bases; bases with no gene match: 7. On this clone itself: Its antigen is unknown.

Study-level results: CD4+ T cells averaged fewer expanded clones than CD8+ T cells.

Using immunoSEQ multiplex PCR, the repertoire was profiled, and TCRdb retains in-frame clones only, with some absent. The table includes under 70,000 clones, approximately 90% detected once. J is TRBJ2-3 and V is TRBV5-1; 8 positions match TRBD2. The receptor's source is an adult with an advanced solid tumor such as melanoma, head and neck, liver or kidney cancer. This specimen consisted of CD4+ or CD8+ T cells sorted from blood, obtained in a trial of the OX40 agonist ivuxolimab. The CDR3 protein is CASSLAGGLAADTQYF. The CDR3 region has the DNA TGCGCCAGCAGCTTGGCCGGAGGACTAGCTGCAGATACGCAGTATTTT.